This is a list of T cell receptor beta chains from one sample in a study of T cells in Graves' hyperthyroidism and ophthalmopathy. A single record per CDR3 protein comes from TCRdb applying MiXCR to the multiplex PCR reads. The sample has over 250,000 distinct CDR3 sequences; about 18% are singletons. Input material: blood. The receptors come from a woman aged 55 to 70 with Graves' ophthalmopathy. CDR3s include the opening cysteine and the closing phenylalanine or tryptophan. The D gene is left open where the match is weak. The size entry is marked missing in some rows and otherwise reads once, few, many or a size class.

J,size,V,D,DNA,CDR3
TRBJ2-1,-,TRBV20-1,TRBD2,TGCAGTGCTAGGGACCGCGGGGGGTTCTACAATGAGCAGTTCTTC,CSARDRGGFYNEQFF
TRBJ2-3,-,TRBV9,TRBD2,TGTGCCAGCAGCTCCTCTAGCGGGAGATTAGATACGCAGTATTTT,CASSSSSGRLDTQYF
TRBJ2-7,many,TRBV12-3/TRBV12-4,-,TGTGCCAGCAGTTTTGACGGGGGGCCCTTCGAGCAGTACTTC,CASSFDGGPFEQYF
TRBJ2-7,many,TRBV6-2/TRBV6-3,-,TGTGCCAGCCTTCGGACCCAGGGGATGTACGAGCAGTACTTC,CASLRTQGMYEQYF
TRBJ1-6,many,TRBV3-1,-,TGTGCCAGCAGCCGGGTTGCCTATAATTCACCCCTCCACTTT,CASSRVAYNSPLHF
TRBJ2-5,many,TRBV15,TRBD2,TGTGCCACCAGCACGAGTCTAGCGGTAGGAGAGACCCAGTACTTC,CATSTSLAVGETQYF
TRBJ2-4,many,TRBV6-1,-,TGTGCCAGCATCAAGGGGGGTTCCAAAAACATTCAGTACTTC,CASIKGGSKNIQYF
TRBJ1-4,many,TRBV29-1,TRBD1,TGCAGCGTTTGGTGGTCGACAGGGAAAGGAGAAAAACTGTTTTTT,CSVWWSTGKGEKLFF
TRBJ2-7,many,TRBV14,-,TGTGCCAGCAGCATTAGGACAGAAACTTACGAGCAGTACTTC,CASSIRTETYEQYF
TRBJ2-7,few,TRBV20-1,-,TGCAGTGCTAGTAGCGCGTCTCCGTCCTACGAGCAGTACTTC,CSASSASPSYEQYF
TRBJ2-7,-,TRBV4-2,-,TGTGCCAGCAGCCAAGATAGATGGGGGGAAGGCTCTGGCGAGCAGTACTTC,CASSQDRWGEGSGEQYF
TRBJ2-3,many,TRBV30,-,TGTGCCTGGTCATCCGGGACCCGACGCCGCACAGATACGCAGTATTTT,CAWSSGTRRRTDTQYF
TRBJ1-1,many,TRBV20-1,TRBD1,TGCAGTGCTGACCGGGACAGGGACACTGAAGCTTTCTTT,CSADRDRDTEAFF
TRBJ2-3,many,TRBV28,-,TGTGCCAGCAGCGACCCGGGACCCGGTACAGATACGCAGTATTTT,CASSDPGPGTDTQYF
TRBJ2-7,many,TRBV11-2,-,TGTGCCAGCAGCTTACTACACGGGGCCTACGAGCAGTACTTC,CASSLLHGAYEQYF
TRBJ2-7,-,TRBV10-3,-,TGTGCCATCAGTGAGTCCGGGACCGCCGCCTACGAGCAGTACTTC,CAISESGTAAYEQYF
TRBJ2-2,many,TRBV7-9,-,TGTGCCAGCAGGGACAGTTCGAAAGGTGGGGAGCTGTTTTTT,CASRDSSKGGELFF
TRBJ2-7,-,TRBV27,TRBD1,TGTGCCAGCAGTCGTTGGGGACAGAGCTCCTACGAGCAGTACTTC,CASSRWGQSSYEQYF
TRBJ1-1,few,TRBV4-1,-,TGCGCCAGCAGCCAAGGGACGGGGAACCCGAACACTGAAGCTTTCTTT,CASSQGTGNPNTEAFF
TRBJ1-2,many,TRBV24-1,-,TGTGCCACCAGTGATGGAAGGGGAACGGGGGGCTACACCTTC,CATSDGRGTGGYTF
TRBJ1-4,many,TRBV28,-,TGTGCCAGCAGCCCTCACTTTAATGAAAAACTGTTTTTT,CASSPHFNEKLFF
TRBJ1-1,few,TRBV4-2,-,TGTGCCAGCAGCCAAGAATTGTCTCCTCGGACTGAAGCTTTCTTT,CASSQELSPRTEAFF